This T cell receptor (beta chain) was found in a study of HIV-infected patients and healthy controls. Study-wide results and limits: HIV-associated CDR3 frequencies dropped significantly during therapy; CMV-associated ones, mostly rising, changed nonsignificantly.

The repertoire came from unfractionated whole blood and reflected all unsorted peripheral T cells. Germline lookup yields CDR1 MDHEN and CDR2 SYDVKM. V was cut by 2 bases and J by 0 bases, with 11 bases left in between. This CDR3 is built from 16 residues. Reverse transcription used around 480 ng RNA and constant-region primers for alpha and beta. Separate chain-specific third strand synthesis with multiplexing indices produced the alpha and beta libraries. TCRdb itself ran the 5' RACE reads through MiXCR, one entry per CDR3 protein. The sample includes 4,400 or so distinct CDR3 sequences, 7.8% of them seen just once. In this sample, this clonotype turned up many times. Its cognate antigen is unknown.

The TCR sequence derives from an adult with HIV infection. The material was blood, obtained before antiretroviral therapy. The rearrangement joins TRBV28 to TRBJ2-1, with D maybe TRBD1 (5 bases). For the CDR3, the DNA is TGTGCCAGCAGTTTAGTAGGGGCGAGCTCCTACAATGAGCAGTTCTTC. This codes for CASSLVGASSYNEQFF. The whole variable domain, filled in from reference TRBV28 and TRBJ2-1, reads DVKVTQSSRYLVKRTGEKVFLECVQDMDHENMFWYRQDPGLGLRLIYFSYDVKMKEKGDIPEGYSVSREKKERFSLILESASTNQTSMYLCASSLVGASSYNEQFFGPGTRLTVL.